The next 18 T cell receptor beta chains were all read from a single sample in a study of OX40 agonist ivuxolimab in advanced cancers. Sequencing used immunoSEQ multiplex PCR; TCRdb keeps in-frame clones, though not all of them. Here the sample spans some 60,000 clones, about 89% being singletons. The sample consisted of CD4+ or CD8+ T cells sorted from blood, taken in a trial of the OX40 agonist ivuxolimab. These receptors were taken from an adult with an advanced solid tumor such as melanoma, head and neck, liver or kidney cancer.

This clone has just one count. V and J are TRBV6-5 and TRBJ1-1, with D uncertain. Trimming left V 0 bases short and J 4 bases short, with 6 bases between. The CDR3 spans 13 residues. The germline V gene encodes CDR1 MNHEY and CDR2 SVGAGI. The CDR3 here is CASSYSWSTEAFF. DNA for the CDR3: TGTGCCAGCAGTTACTCATGGAGCACTGAAGCTTTCTTT.

This chain uses TRBV4-1 with TRBJ2-1; 9 bases align to TRBD2. This CDR3 spans 14 amino acids. V lost 1 base and J lost 8; bases outside the gene matches: 3. Germline CDR1 MGHRA, CDR2 YSYEKL. The CDR3 nucleotides are TGCGCCAGCAGCCAAGCAGCGGGAGGCCATGAGCAGTTCTTC. It is translated as CASSQAAGGHEQFF.

The rearrangement links TRBV7-3 to TRBJ2-5, with 11 bases lining up with TRBD2. In germline, CDR1 is SGHTA, CDR2 FQGTGA. V lost 5 bases to trimming and J lost 3 bases; unmatched junction nucleotides: 5. The CDR3 is 15 residues long. The CDR3 nucleotides read TGTGCCAGCAGCGAAGGACTAGCGGGTAAAGAGACCCAGTACTTC. Translating gives CASSEGLAGKETQYF. Looking up the rest from reference TRBV7-3 and TRBJ2-5 gives the full variable domain: GAGVSQTPSNKVTEKGKYVELRCDPISGHTALYWYRQSLGQGPEFLIYFQGTGAADDSGLPNDRFFAVRPEGSVSTLKIQRTERGDSAVYLCASSEGLAGKETQYFGPGTRLLVL.

This chain links TRBV7-8 with TRBJ2-7; no clear D gene. Germline V gene sequence: CDR1 SGHVS, CDR2 FQNEAQ. V lost 6 bases and J lost 6, with 9 bases in between. This CDR3 has 11 amino acids. Written as DNA, the CDR3 is TGTGCCAGCAGGGGCGACCTCGAGCAGTACTTC. Translating it yields CASRGDLEQYF.

This clone was seen a single time. The chain joins TRBV14 to TRBJ2-1, with D unclear. CDR1 is SGHDN, CDR2 FVKESK, per germline. This CDR3 is 13 amino acids long. Deletions cut 9 bases from V and 0 bases from J, with 9 bases between. CDR3 protein: CASQTDSYNEQFF. The CDR3 DNA reads as TGTGCCAGTCAAACCGACTCCTACAATGAGCAGTTCTTC.

V gene TRBV7-9 combines with J gene TRBJ2-1; 7 nucleotides align to TRBD1. The V gene's germline CDR1 is SEHNR and CDR2 FQNEAQ (reference sequence). This CDR3 is 16 amino acids long. With V trimmed by 1 base and J by 0 bases, 3 bases remained unmatched. CDR3 nucleotides: TGTGCCAGCAGCTTAGAGGACAGGAGCTCCTACAATGAGCAGTTCTTC. Its protein product is CASSLEDRSSYNEQFF.

This clone was found once. This chain connects TRBV7-9 to TRBJ2-2; the D call may be TRBD1 or TRBD2 (5 bases each). V shed 5 bases and J shed 5 bases, with 18 bases lying between them. CDR1 is SEHNR and CDR2 is FQNEAQ in the germline V gene (reference sequence). The CDR3 is 16 amino acids. In nucleotides, the CDR3 is TGTGCCAGCAGCCCGAGTCCTGGGGGAAAGACCGGGGAGCTGTTTTTT. Translating it yields CASSPSPGGKTGELFF.

The chain employs TRBV28 and TRBJ2-1; 11 nucleotides match TRBD2. Losses at the gene ends were 7 bases for V and 3 bases for J; bases not matched to a gene: 5. The CDR3 is 15 residues long. The germline V gene has CDR1 MDHEN and CDR2 SYDVKM. The CDR3 coding sequence is TGTGCCAGCAACCTACTAGCGGGAGACTACAATGAGCAGTTCTTC. Encoded protein: CASNLLAGDYNEQFF. The whole variable domain, filled in from reference TRBV28 and TRBJ2-1, reads DVKVTQSSRYLVKRTGEKVFLECVQDMDHENMFWYRQDPGLGLRLIYFSYDVKMKEKGDIPEGYSVSREKKERFSLILESASTNQTSMYLCASNLLAGDYNEQFFGPGTRLTVL.

This chain uses TRBV7-2 with TRBJ2-7, with D perhaps matching TRBD2 (5 bases). The CDR3 is made up of 12 amino acids. V was pared by 4 bases and J by 6 bases, with 10 bases between. From germline, CDR1 is SGHTA and CDR2 FQGNSA. CDR3 amino acids: CASSYTRGEQYF. The DNA of the CDR3 is TGTGCCAGCAGCTACACTAGAGGCGAGCAGTACTTC. The variable domain in full, completed from reference TRBV7-2 and TRBJ2-7, reads GAGVSQSPSNKVTEKGKDVELRCDPISGHTALYWYRQSLGQGLEFLIYFQGNSAPDKSGLPSDRFSAERTGGSVSTLTIQRTQQEDSAVYLCASSYTRGEQYFGPGTRLTVT.

V is TRBV7-6 and J is TRBJ1-3, with unresolved D. Germline V CDR1 and CDR2: SGHVS, FNYEAQ. The CDR3 totals 13 residues. Trimming removed 6 bases from V and 0 bases from J, with 6 bases in between. CDR3 bases: TGTGCCAGCAGGGGAAGCTCTGGAAACACCATATATTTT. It specifies CASRGSSGNTIYF.

V usage is TRBV28 and J usage is TRBJ2-5; 8 nucleotides match TRBD2. Germline-derived CDR1 and CDR2 are MDHEN and SYDVKM. The ends lost 6 bases at V and 5 bases at J; junction bases unmatched: 11. The CDR3 has 15 amino acids. In DNA form, the CDR3 reads TGTGCCAGCAGCATCATCGGGACTAGTCAGGAGACCCAGTACTTC. Amino acid sequence: CASSIIGTSQETQYF.

This clone was found once. The rearrangement links TRBV6-5 to TRBJ1-5, with D hard to call. The germline CDR1 and CDR2 sequences are MNHEY and SVGAGI. V was pared by 5 bases and J by 6 bases, with 8 bases between. This CDR3 is 12 amino acids long. The CDR3 DNA reads TGTGCCAGCAGTAATCTCGGTCAGCCCCAGCATTTT. Its translation is CASSNLGQPQHF.

The genes are TRBV5-4 and TRBJ2-7, with 13 bases lining up with TRBD2. The CDR3 is made up of 15 amino acids. The V gene's germline CDR1 is SGHNT and CDR2 YYREEE (reference sequence). V lost 2 bases and J lost 3; bases outside the gene matches: 2. The CDR3 region has the DNA TGTGCCAGCAGCTTAGGGACTAGCGGGATCTACGAGCAGTACTTC. As protein: CASSLGTSGIYEQYF.

The genes are TRBV7-3 and TRBJ2-3, with 10 bases lining up with TRBD2. V lost 5 bases and J lost 7; bases outside the gene matches: 9. The CDR3 spans 15 residues. In germline, CDR1 is SGHTA, CDR2 FQGTGA. The CDR3 nucleotides read TGTGCCAGCAGCATGCTAGCGGGAGACCCAAATACGCAGTATTTT. It translates to CASSMLAGDPNTQYF.

The chain is built from TRBV7-6 and TRBJ2-7, with TRBD2 as a possible D gene (5 bases). The CDR3 consists of 15 residues. Germline V lookup: CDR1 SGHVS, CDR2 FNYEAQ. Trimming took 1 base from V and 4 from J, leaving 14 bases between them. The CDR3 spells CASSLGPDGGYEQYF. CDR3 DNA sequence: TGTGCCAGCAGCTTAGGCCCCGACGGAGGATACGAGCAGTACTTC.

The chain combines TRBV4-1 with TRBJ1-1, with D maybe TRBD1 (5 bases). From germline, CDR1 is MGHRA and CDR2 YSYEKL. Between the trimmed V and J ends, which lost 0 bases and 1 base, there was a span of 9 bases. This CDR3 has 15 amino acids. The CDR3 nucleotides are TGCGCCAGCAGCCAAGATCGCGGGGGGAACACTGAAGCTTTCTTT. Its protein is CASSQDRGGNTEAFF.

V is TRBV11-2 and J is TRBJ2-7; no reliable D call. Germline-derived CDR1 and CDR2 are SGHAT and FQNNGV. The CDR3 sequence is 14 residues long. V was pared by 1 base and J by 5 bases, with 12 bases between. The CDR3 here is CASSLGWGWDEQYF. The DNA of the CDR3 is TGTGCCAGCAGCTTAGGGTGGGGATGGGACGAGCAGTACTTC.

The chain recombines TRBV29-1 with TRBJ2-1; 7 bases are a match to TRBD2. The CDR3 sequence is 13 residues long. Looked up from germline, CDR1 is SQVTM and CDR2 is ANQGSEA. The J segment lost 4 bases and the V segment lost 8 bases, leaving 8 bases of the junction unmatched. CDR3 region: CSSIGLVYNEQFF. CDR3 nucleotides: TGCAGCAGTATAGGACTAGTTTACAATGAGCAGTTCTTC.